This T cell receptor beta chain was documented in a study of blood T cells in healthy people across ages. Study as a whole: About one barcoded TCR beta cDNA was captured per two T cells.

General study points: A roughly linear age-dependent decrease characterized TCR beta diversity per million T cells.

The people who gave samples were healthy Caucasians from Russia, aged about 6 to 95. With a J-beta primer mix and a sample-barcoded 5' primer, a second PCR ran about 7 to 12 cycles. TCRdb recomputed calls from the 5' RACE reads with MiXCR, one row per CDR3 protein. This table holds 650,000 to 700,000 distinct CDR3 sequences, about 51% found once. As regards this clonotype: Its antigen is not identified.

The source of this sequence is a woman at least 80 years old in good health. The specimen was blood.

CDR3: CASSQRGEYQETQYF. As DNA, the CDR3 is TGTGCCAGCAGTCAGCGGGGGGAGTACCAAGAGACCCAGTACTTC. V and J are TRBV12-3 or TRBV12-4 and TRBJ2-5, with 9 positions matching TRBD2. This CDR3 has 15 amino acids. V dropped 5 bases and J dropped 0; count of bases not matched to a gene: 4.